The text below deals with one TCR beta chain. Its antigen is currently unknown. In germline, CDR1 is LNHDA, CDR2 SQIVND (reference sequence). V shed 3 bases and J 6 bases; nucleotides not matched to a gene: 16. The CDR3 covers 17 residues. This sample is part of a study of T cell responses to AZD1222 COVID-19 vaccine. The assay was immunoSEQ multiplex PCR, and TCRdb's table has in-frame clones only and misses some. The sample includes around 94,000 clones, about 88% of them seen just once. Notes on the study in general: Clonal diversity was possibly underestimated, and white British individuals and females predominated among donors. Targeting of unmutated variant regions was reportedly seen in nearly half of spike-specific TCRs. Every sample of the repertoires postdated the peak T cell response.

This TCR was sampled from an adult in good health. The specimen comprised peripheral blood, sampled on day 0 of AZD1222 vaccination. This chain uses TRBV19 with TRBJ1-1; 7 bases line up with TRBD1. In nucleotides, the CDR3 is TGTGCCAGTAGTATGTCTCAGGGGGGAGCCCCCCGGGCTGAAGCTTTCTTT. This sequence encodes CASSMSQGGAPRAEAFF.